The 14 T cell receptor beta chains reported below all come from one sample, sequenced in a study of T cell changes during pregnancy in multiple sclerosis. TCRdb's table, derived via immunoSEQ multiplex PCR, lists solely in-frame clones and lacks some. The repertoire holds 55,000 or so clones, with around 92% as singletons. The material sequenced was CD4+ T cells from peripheral blood mononuclear cells, taken after pregnancy. These receptors all come from a female donor with multiple sclerosis, enrolled in a pregnancy study.

The chain joins TRBV7-8 to TRBJ2-5; TRBD1 matches at 8 bases. Germline V gene data show CDR1 as SGHVS and CDR2 as FQNEAQ. The ends lost 5 bases at V and 13 bases at J; junction bases unmatched: 9. CDR3 length: 12 residues. CDR3 sequence (DNA): TGTGCCAGCAGCGGAACAGGGGGTCGACTGTACTTC. Its protein is CASSGTGGRLYF.

The J gene is TRBJ1-3, the V gene TRBV7-6; D gene unclear. V dropped 3 bases and J dropped 1 base, with 10 bases sitting between them. In germline, CDR1 is SGHVS, CDR2 FNYEAQ. The CDR3 contains 15 residues. CDR3 nucleotides: TGTGCCAGCAGCTTGACGGGAGGATCTGGAAACACCATATATTTT. Translating it yields CASSLTGGSGNTIYF.

The gene calls are TRBV7-2 and TRBJ1-2, with TRBD1 identical over 9 bases. CDR3 size: 14 residues. V was pared by 6 bases and J by 6 bases, with 8 bases of the junction left unmatched. In germline, CDR1 is SGHTA, CDR2 FQGNSA. CDR3 region: CASSFRDRADGYTF. CDR3 DNA sequence: TGTGCCAGCAGTTTCAGGGACAGGGCGGATGGCTACACCTTC.

This clone showed up just a few times. This sequence joins TRBV7-2 and TRBJ1-6; 9 positions agree with TRBD1. CDR1 SGHTA and CDR2 FQGNSA come from the germline V gene. The CDR3 contains 15 residues. J was trimmed by 7 bases and V by 6 bases; bases with no gene match: 7. CDR3 sequence: CASSRTTGGNSPLHF. In DNA form, the CDR3 reads TGTGCCAGCAGTCGTACCACAGGGGGCAATTCACCCCTCCACTTT.

This clone was seen a handful of times. The gene calls are TRBV19 and TRBJ2-3, with 8 positions matching TRBD1. The length of the CDR3 is 19 residues. Germline CDR1 is LNHDA and CDR2 is SQIVND (reference sequence). V lost 5 bases to trimming and J lost 4 bases; unmatched junction nucleotides: 20. CDR3 amino acids: CASSSRQGLALVVADTQYF. As DNA, the CDR3 is TGTGCCAGTAGTTCCCGACAGGGGTTGGCTCTGGTGGTCGCAGATACGCAGTATTTT.

The count of this clone is one. This chain links TRBV5-1 with TRBJ2-7; weak D call: TRBD1 (6 bases). The CDR3 runs to 15 residues. The germline V gene encodes CDR1 SGHRS and CDR2 YFSETQ. The V gene lost 4 bases and the J gene lost 4 bases, with 18 bases spanning the gap. The CDR3 region has the DNA TGCGCCAGCAGCCAAGGGGGTGAGGAAGGGTACGAGCAGTACTTC. Translation: CASSQGGEEGYEQYF. Full variable domain (remainder filled in from reference TRBV5-1 and TRBJ2-7): KAGVTQTPRYLIKTRGQQVTLSCSPISGHRSVSWYQQTPGQGLQFLFEYFSETQRNKGNFPGRFSGRQFSNSRSEMNVSTLELGDSALYLCASSQGGEEGYEQYFGPGTRLTVT.

V usage is TRBV10-3 and J usage is TRBJ2-5; TRBD2 aligns across 13 bases. The germline gives CDR1 ENHRY, CDR2 SYGVKD. V trimming: 5 bases; J trimming: 2 bases; junction bases outside the gene matches: 2. The CDR3 spans 15 residues. The CDR3 reads CAISPGLAGQETQYF. CDR3 DNA sequence: TGTGCCATCAGTCCGGGACTAGCGGGGCAAGAGACCCAGTACTTC.

The CDR3 sequence: CASMPVLGDYGYTF. The CDR3 nucleotides read TGCGCCAGCATGCCGGTCCTAGGTGACTATGGCTACACCTTC. This chain connects TRBV5-1 to TRBJ1-2; the D is unclear. Trimming took off 6 bases at V and 3 bases at J, with 15 bases between the two ends. The length of the CDR3 is 14 residues. Germline loops: CDR1 SGHRS, CDR2 YFSETQ.

The chain links TRBV10-2 to TRBJ2-7; 12 nucleotides align to TRBD2. This CDR3 is 13 amino acids long. V lost 8 bases and J lost 6; bases outside the gene matches: 5. Germline CDR1 and CDR2: WSHSY and SAAADI. CDR3 bases: TGCGCCAGCGCGACTAGCGGGGGCCTCGAGCAGTACTTC. Its translation: CASATSGGLEQYF.

This clone has only one observation. The genes are TRBV7-2 and TRBJ2-5, with 13 bases fitting TRBD2. The junction had 4 bases not matched to a gene; V was cut back by 5 bases and J by 1 base. The CDR3 is made up of 16 amino acids. CDR1 SGHTA and CDR2 FQGNSA come from the germline V gene. The CDR3 DNA sequence: TGTGCCAGCAGCCCTGGGACTAGCGGGGCCCAAGAGACCCAGTACTTC. It codes for CASSPGTSGAQETQYF.

The chain couples TRBV11-1 to TRBJ1-1, with no clear D. The V end lost 5 bases, the J end lost 7 bases, and 8 bases lay between the germline ends. The CDR3 covers 11 residues. CDR1 is SGHAT, CDR2 FQDESV, per germline (reference sequence). The CDR3 reads CASSGYFEAFF. DNA for the CDR3: TGTGCCAGCAGCGGTTACTTTGAAGCTTTCTTT.

This chain connects TRBV7-2 to TRBJ2-7; a possible D gene is TRBD2 (6 bases). The CDR3 spans 15 residues. The ends were cut back, 2 bases at V and 1 base at J, with 12 bases in the middle. CDR1 and CDR2 from the germline V gene are SGHTA and FQGNSA. CDR3 sequence reads: CASSLYPGRSYEQYF. CDR3 sequence (DNA): TGTGCCAGCAGCTTATACCCCGGGAGATCCTACGAGCAGTACTTC.

The V gene is TRBV4-3, the J gene TRBJ1-3; no clear D gene. Germline lookup yields CDR1 LGHNA and CDR2 YSLEER. V dropped 1 base and J dropped 0 bases, with 7 bases sitting between them. CDR3 size: 15 residues. The CDR3, as DNA: TGCGCCAGCAGCCAAGGAGCGACCTCTGGAAACACCATATATTTT. This codes for CASSQGATSGNTIYF.

The chain couples TRBV10-3 to TRBJ1-3, with 9 positions matching TRBD1. CDR1 is ENHRY, CDR2 SYGVKD, per germline. V dropped 10 bases and J dropped 1; count of bases not matched to a gene: 11. This CDR3 has 16 amino acids. CDR3 amino acids: CASTDRTGESGNTIYF. CDR3 bases: TGTGCCAGCACTGATAGGACAGGGGAGTCTGGAAACACCATATATTTT.